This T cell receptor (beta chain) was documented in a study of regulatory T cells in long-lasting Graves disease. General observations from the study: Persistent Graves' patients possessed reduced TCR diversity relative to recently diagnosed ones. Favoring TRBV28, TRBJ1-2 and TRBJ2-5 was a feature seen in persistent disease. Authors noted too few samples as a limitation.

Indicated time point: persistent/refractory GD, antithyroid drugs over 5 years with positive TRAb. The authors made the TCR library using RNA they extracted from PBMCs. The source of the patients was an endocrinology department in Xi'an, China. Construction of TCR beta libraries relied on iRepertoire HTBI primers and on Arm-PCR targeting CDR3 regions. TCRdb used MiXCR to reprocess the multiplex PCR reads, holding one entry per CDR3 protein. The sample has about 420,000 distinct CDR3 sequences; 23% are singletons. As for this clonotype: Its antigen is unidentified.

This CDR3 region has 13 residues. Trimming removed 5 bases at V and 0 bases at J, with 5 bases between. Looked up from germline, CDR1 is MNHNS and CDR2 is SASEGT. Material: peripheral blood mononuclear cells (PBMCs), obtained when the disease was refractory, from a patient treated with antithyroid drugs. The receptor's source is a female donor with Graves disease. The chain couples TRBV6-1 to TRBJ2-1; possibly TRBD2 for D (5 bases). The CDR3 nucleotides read TGTGCCAGCAGTCGGGACTCCTACAATGAGCAGTTCTTC. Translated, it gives CASSRDSYNEQFF.